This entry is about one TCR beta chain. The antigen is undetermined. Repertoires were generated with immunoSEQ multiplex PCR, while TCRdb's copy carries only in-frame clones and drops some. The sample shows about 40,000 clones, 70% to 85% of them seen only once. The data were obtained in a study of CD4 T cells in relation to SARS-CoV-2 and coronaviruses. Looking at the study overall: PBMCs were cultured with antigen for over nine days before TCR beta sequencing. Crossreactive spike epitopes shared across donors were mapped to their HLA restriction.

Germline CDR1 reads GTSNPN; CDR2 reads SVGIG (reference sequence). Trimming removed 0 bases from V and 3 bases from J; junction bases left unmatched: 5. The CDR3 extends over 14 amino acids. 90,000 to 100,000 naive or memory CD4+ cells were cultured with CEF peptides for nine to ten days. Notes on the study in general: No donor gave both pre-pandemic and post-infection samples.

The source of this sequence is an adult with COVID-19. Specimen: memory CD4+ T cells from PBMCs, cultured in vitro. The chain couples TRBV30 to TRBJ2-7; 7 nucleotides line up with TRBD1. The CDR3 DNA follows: TGTGCCTGGAGTGTAATGGGACAGATCTACGAGCAGTACTTC. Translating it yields CAWSVMGQIYEQYF.